Reported below is one T cell receptor beta chain. Its cognate antigen is unknown. The repertoire was sequenced with immunoSEQ multiplex PCR; TCRdb's copy has only in-frame clones and lacks some. The sample includes around 170,000 clones, just over 85% of them seen just once. The sample belongs to a study of T cell responses to AZD1222 COVID-19 vaccine. Study findings and constraints: Only 6 or 7 AZD1222 recipients tested seropositive at baseline.

Sequencing used peripheral blood, obtained 28 days after the second AZD1222 dose. The receptor was isolated from an adult who received the AZD1222 COVID-19 vaccine.

The CDR3 DNA is TGTGCCAGCAGCTCCTCCTCTAGACCCCTGTACCAAGAGACCCAGTACTTC. As protein: CASSSSSRPLYQETQYF. This chain links TRBV5-6 with TRBJ2-5; D uncertain. V shed 3 bases and J shed 0 bases, with 18 bases lying between them. Germline lookup yields CDR1 SGHDT and CDR2 YYEEEE. This CDR3 is 17 amino acids long.